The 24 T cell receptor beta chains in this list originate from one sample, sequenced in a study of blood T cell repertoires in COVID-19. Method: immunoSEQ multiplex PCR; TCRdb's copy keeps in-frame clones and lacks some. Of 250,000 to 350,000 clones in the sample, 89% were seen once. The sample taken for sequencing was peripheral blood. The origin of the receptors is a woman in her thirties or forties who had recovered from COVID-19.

CDR3 DNA: TGTGCCAGCAGCTCCGACAGGGGGCTATGGAACACCATATATTTT. It translates to CASSSDRGLWNTIYF. V is TRBV5-6 and J is TRBJ1-3, with 10 bases identical to TRBD1. The V and J ends lost 3 bases and 7 bases, in that order; junction bases with no gene match: 7. Germline lookup yields CDR1 SGHDT and CDR2 YYEEEE. The CDR3 sequence is 15 residues long.

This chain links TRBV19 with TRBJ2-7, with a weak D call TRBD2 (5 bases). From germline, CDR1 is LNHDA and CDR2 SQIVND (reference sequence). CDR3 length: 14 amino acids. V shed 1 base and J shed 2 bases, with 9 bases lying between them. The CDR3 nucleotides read TGTGCCAGTAGTATAGTGGGAGCCCCCTACGAGCAGTACTTC. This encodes CASSIVGAPYEQYF.

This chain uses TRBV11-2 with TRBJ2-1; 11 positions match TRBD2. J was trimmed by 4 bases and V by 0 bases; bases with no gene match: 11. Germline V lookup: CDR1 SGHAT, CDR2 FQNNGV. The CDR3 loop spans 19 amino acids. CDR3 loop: CASSLEGGLGLAEYNEQFF. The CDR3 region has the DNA TGTGCCAGCAGCTTAGAGGGGGGATTGGGACTAGCGGAATACAATGAGCAGTTCTTC.

The CDR3 coding sequence is TGTGCCAGCAGTGCGGCGAAGGGGGGGGGCAATCAGCCCCAGCATTTT. Translation: CASSAAKGGGNQPQHF. The chain has TRBV6-4 and TRBJ1-5, with D possibly matching TRBD1 (6 bases). The CDR3 is 16 residues long. V lost 4 bases and J 2 bases, leaving 15 bases between the germline ends. The germline V gene encodes CDR1 MRHNA and CDR2 SNTAGT.

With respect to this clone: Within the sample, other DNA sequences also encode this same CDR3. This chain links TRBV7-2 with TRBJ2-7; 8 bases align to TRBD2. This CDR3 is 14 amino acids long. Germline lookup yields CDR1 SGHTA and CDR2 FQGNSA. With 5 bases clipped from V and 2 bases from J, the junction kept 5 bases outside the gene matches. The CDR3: CASSPGGGPYEQYF. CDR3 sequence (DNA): TGTGCCAGCAGCCCCGGGGGGGGCCCCTACGAGCAGTACTTC.

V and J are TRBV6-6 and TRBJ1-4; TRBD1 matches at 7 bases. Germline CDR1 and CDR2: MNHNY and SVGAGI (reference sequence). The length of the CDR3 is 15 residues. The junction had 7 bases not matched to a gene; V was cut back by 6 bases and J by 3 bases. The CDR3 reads CASRPETGSNEKLFF. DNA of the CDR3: TGTGCCAGCAGGCCTGAGACAGGGTCTAATGAAAAACTGTTTTTT.

CDR3 bases: TGCAGCGCTATATCTTGGGGGGTTATCCGCGAGACCCAGTACTTC. Translation gives CSAISWGVIRETQYF. The chain couples TRBV29-1 to TRBJ2-5; possibly TRBD2 for D (6 bases). The length of the CDR3 is 15 residues. V lost 7 bases and J lost 5, with 23 bases in between. Germline lookup yields CDR1 SQVTM and CDR2 ANQGSEA.

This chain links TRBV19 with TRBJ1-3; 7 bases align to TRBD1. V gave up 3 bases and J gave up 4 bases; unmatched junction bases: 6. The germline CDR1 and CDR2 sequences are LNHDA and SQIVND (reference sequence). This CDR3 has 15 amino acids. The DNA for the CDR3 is TGTGCCAGTAGTATCTTGGGACAGATAGGAAACACCATATATTTT. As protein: CASSILGQIGNTIYF.

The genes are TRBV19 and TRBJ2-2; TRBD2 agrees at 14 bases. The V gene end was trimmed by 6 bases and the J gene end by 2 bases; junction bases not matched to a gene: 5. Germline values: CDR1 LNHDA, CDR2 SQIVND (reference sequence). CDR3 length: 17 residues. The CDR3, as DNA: TGTGCCAGTAGCCTCGGACTAGCGGGAGGTAACACCGGGGAGCTGTTTTTT. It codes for CASSLGLAGGNTGELFF.

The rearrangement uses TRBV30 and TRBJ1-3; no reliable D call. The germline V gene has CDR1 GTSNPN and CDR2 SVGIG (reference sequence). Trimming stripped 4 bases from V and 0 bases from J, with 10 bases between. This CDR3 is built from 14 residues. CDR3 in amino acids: CAWTAKDSGNTIYF. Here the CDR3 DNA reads TGTGCCTGGACTGCGAAAGACTCTGGAAACACCATATATTTT.

CDR3 amino acids: CATVSGEGGVEQFF. In nucleotides, the CDR3 is TGTGCCACCGTGAGCGGGGAGGGAGGAGTTGAGCAGTTCTTC. The chain uses TRBV6-5 and TRBJ2-1; 7 bases match TRBD2. Germline V gene sequence: CDR1 MNHEY, CDR2 SVGAGI. There are 14 residues in the CDR3. With 10 bases clipped from V and 9 bases from J, the junction kept 15 bases outside the gene matches.

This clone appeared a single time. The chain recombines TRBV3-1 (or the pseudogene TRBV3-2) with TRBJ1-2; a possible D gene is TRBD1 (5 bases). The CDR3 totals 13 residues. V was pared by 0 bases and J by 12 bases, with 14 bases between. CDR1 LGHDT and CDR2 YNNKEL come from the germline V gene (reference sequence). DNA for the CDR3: TGTGCCAGCAGCCAAGATGTCTCCCAGGGAAACACCTTC. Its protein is CASSQDVSQGNTF.

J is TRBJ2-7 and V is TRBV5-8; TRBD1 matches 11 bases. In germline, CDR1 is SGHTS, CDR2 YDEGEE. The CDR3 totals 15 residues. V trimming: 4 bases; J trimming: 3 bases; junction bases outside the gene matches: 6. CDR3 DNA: TGTGCCAGCAGCCCCCCCGGGACAGGGGGCTACGAGCAGTACTTC. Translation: CASSPPGTGGYEQYF.

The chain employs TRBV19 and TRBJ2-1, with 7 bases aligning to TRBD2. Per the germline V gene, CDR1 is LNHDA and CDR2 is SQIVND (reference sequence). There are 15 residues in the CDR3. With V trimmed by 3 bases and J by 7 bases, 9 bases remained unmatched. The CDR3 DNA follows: TGTGCCAGTAGTATTTTAGGGGAGGGAAGGAATGAGCAGTTCTTC. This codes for CASSILGEGRNEQFF.

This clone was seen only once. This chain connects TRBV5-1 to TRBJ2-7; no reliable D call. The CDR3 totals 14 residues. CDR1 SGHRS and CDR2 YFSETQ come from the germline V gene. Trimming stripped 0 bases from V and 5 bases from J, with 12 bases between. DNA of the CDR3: TGCGCCAGCAGCTTGGTGTCCGGGTCCAACGAGCAGTACTTC. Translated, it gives CASSLVSGSNEQYF.

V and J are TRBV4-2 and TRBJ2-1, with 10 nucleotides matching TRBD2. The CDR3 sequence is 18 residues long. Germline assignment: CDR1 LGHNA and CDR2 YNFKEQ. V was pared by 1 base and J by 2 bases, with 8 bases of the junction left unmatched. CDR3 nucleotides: TGTGCCAGCAGCCAAGGAGGGGAAGCGGGAGGGCCCTACAATGAGCAGTTCTTC. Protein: CASSQGGEAGGPYNEQFF.

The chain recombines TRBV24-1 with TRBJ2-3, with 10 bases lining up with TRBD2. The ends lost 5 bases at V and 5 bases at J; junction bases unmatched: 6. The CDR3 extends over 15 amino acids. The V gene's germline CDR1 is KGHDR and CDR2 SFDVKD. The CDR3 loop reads CATSGGSGRLDTQYF. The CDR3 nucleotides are TGTGCCACCAGTGGAGGTAGCGGGAGGTTAGATACGCAGTATTTT.

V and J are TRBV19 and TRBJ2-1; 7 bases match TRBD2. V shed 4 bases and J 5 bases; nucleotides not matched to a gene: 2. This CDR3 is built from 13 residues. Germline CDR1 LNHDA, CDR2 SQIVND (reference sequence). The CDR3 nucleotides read TGTGCCAGTAGTACTAGCGGCAACAATGAGCAGTTCTTC. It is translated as CASSTSGNNEQFF.

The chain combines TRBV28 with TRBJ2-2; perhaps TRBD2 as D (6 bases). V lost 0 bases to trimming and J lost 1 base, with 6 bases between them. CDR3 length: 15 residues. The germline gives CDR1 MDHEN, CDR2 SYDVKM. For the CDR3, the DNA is TGTGCCAGCAGTTTATGGCGGGAGAACACCGGGGAGCTGTTTTTT. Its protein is CASSLWRENTGELFF.

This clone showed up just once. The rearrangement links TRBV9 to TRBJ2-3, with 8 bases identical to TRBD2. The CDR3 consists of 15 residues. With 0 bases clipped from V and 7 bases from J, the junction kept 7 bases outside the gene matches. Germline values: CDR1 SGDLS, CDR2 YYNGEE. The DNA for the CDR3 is TGTGCCAGCAGCGTAGATCTAGCGGGCATGAATACGCAGTATTTT. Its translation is CASSVDLAGMNTQYF.

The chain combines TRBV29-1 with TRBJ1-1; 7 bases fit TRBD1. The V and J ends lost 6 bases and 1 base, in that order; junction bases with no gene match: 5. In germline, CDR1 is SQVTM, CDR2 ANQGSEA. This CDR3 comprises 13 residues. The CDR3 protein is CSVTGQTNTEAFF. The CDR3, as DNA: TGCAGCGTAACGGGACAGACGAACACTGAAGCTTTCTTT.

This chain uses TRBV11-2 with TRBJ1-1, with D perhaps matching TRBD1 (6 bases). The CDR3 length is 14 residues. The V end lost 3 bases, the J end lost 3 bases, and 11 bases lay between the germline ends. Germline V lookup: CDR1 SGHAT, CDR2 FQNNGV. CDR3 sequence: CASSFENRDTEAFF. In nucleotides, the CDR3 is TGTGCCAGCAGCTTCGAAAACAGGGACACTGAAGCTTTCTTT.

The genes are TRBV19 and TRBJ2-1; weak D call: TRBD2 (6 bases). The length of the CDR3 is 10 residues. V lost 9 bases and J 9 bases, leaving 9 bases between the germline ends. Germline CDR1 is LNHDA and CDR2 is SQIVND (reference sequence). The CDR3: CASSEGEQFF. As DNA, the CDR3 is TGTGCCAGCTCGGAGGGTGAGCAGTTCTTC. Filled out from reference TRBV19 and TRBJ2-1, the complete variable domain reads DGGITQSPKYLFRKEGQNVTLSCEQNLNHDAMYWYRQDPGQGLRLIYYSQIVNDFQKGDIAEGYSVSREKKESFPLTVTSAQKNPTAFYLCASSEGEQFFGPGTRLTVL.

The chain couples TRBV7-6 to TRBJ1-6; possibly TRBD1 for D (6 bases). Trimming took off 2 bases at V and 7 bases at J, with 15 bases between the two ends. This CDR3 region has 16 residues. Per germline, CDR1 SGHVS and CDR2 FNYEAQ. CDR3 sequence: CASSLIEDSRNSPLHF. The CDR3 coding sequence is TGTGCCAGCAGCTTAATCGAGGACAGCCGAAATTCACCCCTCCACTTT.